This is a list of T cell receptor beta chains from one sample in a study of blood T cell repertoires in COVID-19. Produced via immunoSEQ multiplex PCR; TCRdb's table is partial and in-frame only. This table holds roughly 190,000 clones, 84% found once. The material sequenced was peripheral blood. The receptors shown here come from a woman aged 65 to 85 with COVID-19, enrolled during active disease. CDR3s include the opening cysteine and the closing phenylalanine or tryptophan. The D gene is left open where the match is weak. Clone size, where shown, is once, few, many, or a class for clones that have expanded.

j_call d_call clone_size v_call cdr3_nt cdr3_aa
TRBJ1-2 TRBD1 . TRBV30 TGTGCCTGGAGTGTACTGGGAAGGACAGGGGGCTTGAATGGCTACACCTTC CAWSVLGRTGGLNGYTF
TRBJ2-2 TRBD2 . TRBV10-3 TGTGCCATCAGGGCCGGACTAGCGGGGGAAGACGGGGAGCTGTTTTTT CAIRAGLAGEDGELFF
TRBJ1-2 . few TRBV18 TGTGCCAGCTCACCGGTCAGGGGAAGCGCTAACTATGGCTACACCTTC CASSPVRGSANYGYTF
TRBJ1-5 . . TRBV5-6 TGTGCCAGCAGCCTCGGACAGTCAACGAACAATCAGCCCCAGCATTTT CASSLGQSTNNQPQHF
TRBJ1-3 . . TRBV28 TGTGCCAGCACCCGAGCGGGTGGTTCAAGCACCATATATTTT CASTRAGGSSTIYF
TRBJ1-1 . few TRBV18 TGTGCCAGCTCCCCCGAAGAGGCGGCTGAAGCTTTCTTT CASSPEEAAEAFF
TRBJ1-1 . . TRBV2 TGTGCCAGCACCAGGAAGACTAACATGAACACTGAAGCTTTCTTT CASTRKTNMNTEAFF
TRBJ2-5 . . TRBV28 TGTGCCAGCAGCCTAGGGAGTGTTCAAGAGACCCAGTACTTC CASSLGSVQETQYF
TRBJ2-3 . . TRBV3-1/TRBV3-2 TGTGCCAGCGCTGGCAGCACAGATACGCAGTATTTT CASAGSTDTQYF
TRBJ2-1 . . TRBV2 TGTGCCAGCCTACAGGGATGGGACAATGAGCAGTTCTTC CASLQGWDNEQFF
TRBJ2-3 TRBD2 once TRBV27 TGTGCCAGCGGGCGGCGGGAGCGGAGGACAGATACGCAGTATTTT CASGRRERRTDTQYF
TRBJ2-1 . once TRBV5-6 TGTGCCAGCAGCTTGTACAGCATGTCATACAATGAGCAGTTCTTC CASSLYSMSYNEQFF
TRBJ2-7 . . TRBV10-2 TGCGCCACGGGATCCCCCTCCTACGAGCAGTACTTC CATGSPSYEQYF
TRBJ1-3 . few TRBV28 TGTGCCAGCAGTTTACTTAAGACTGTCTCTGGAAACACCATATATTTT CASSLLKTVSGNTIYF
TRBJ1-1 . . TRBV18 TGTGCCAGCTCACCACTCGACAGTATGAACACTGAAGCTTTCTTT CASSPLDSMNTEAFF
TRBJ1-1 . . TRBV12-3/TRBV12-4 TGTGCCAGCAGTTGGGACGGGGGAACTGAAGCTTTCTTT CASSWDGGTEAFF
TRBJ2-3 . . TRBV21-1 TGTGCCAGCAGCAAATGCGGGACCACCCGGAGCACAGATACGCAGTATTTT CASSKCGTTRSTDTQYF
TRBJ1-1 . once TRBV6-5 TGTGCCAGCAGTTACTCACAGGGTATTGTGAACACTGAAGCTTTCTTT CASSYSQGIVNTEAFF
TRBJ1-2 . . TRBV28 TGTGCCAGCCGCTCGACCGGGACACCAACATATGGCTACACCTTC CASRSTGTPTYGYTF
TRBJ1-5 . . TRBV7-6 TGTGCCCCTAAACCCCAGCATTTT CAPKPQHF
TRBJ2-7 . . TRBV4-1 TGCGCCAGCAGCCAAGTCGTCAGGGAGGAGTACGAGCAGTACTTC CASSQVVREEYEQYF
TRBJ2-5 . . TRBV18 TGTGCCAGCTCACCAGGGGAGGAGACCCAGTACTTC CASSPGEETQYF
TRBJ1-6 . . TRBV5-1 TGCGCCAGCAGTCGAACGGGAGCTGAGAATTCACCCCTCCACTTT CASSRTGAENSPLHF
TRBJ1-1 TRBD1 . TRBV4-1 TGCGCCAGCAGCCTGACAGGGGACACTGAAGCTTTCTTT CASSLTGDTEAFF
TRBJ2-1 . . TRBV5-1 TGCGCCAGCAGCTTGCGACAGGCCTACAATGAGCAGTTCTTC CASSLRQAYNEQFF
TRBJ1-1 . . TRBV7-9 TGTGCCAGCAGCTTAATCGGGGCTGAAGCTTTCTTT CASSLIGAEAFF
TRBJ1-6 . few TRBV9 TGTGCCAGCAGCGTAGGCCCAGGGGACGAGTCACCCCTCCACTTT CASSVGPGDESPLHF
TRBJ1-2 TRBD1 . TRBV19 TGTGCCAGTAGTATCGCTGGGACAGTCTATGGCTACACCTTC CASSIAGTVYGYTF
TRBJ1-2 . . TRBV6-1 TGTGCCAGCAGTGAGCAGGGATGGAGAGGCTACACCTTC CASSEQGWRGYTF
TRBJ1-6 TRBD1 few TRBV6-5 TGTGCCAGCAGACGGGGGACAGCCAACGATTCACCCCTCCACTTT CASRRGTANDSPLHF
TRBJ1-1 . . TRBV30 TGTGCTAGTATTCTAGGTGAAGCTTTCTTT CASILGEAFF
TRBJ1-2 TRBD1 . TRBV24-1 TGTGCCACCAGTGATTCTTCGGACAGGGATTACTATGGCTACACCTTC CATSDSSDRDYYGYTF
TRBJ1-1 . . TRBV29-1 TGCAGCGTTCGACTGGGGCCGCTGACTGAAGCTTTCTTT CSVRLGPLTEAFF
TRBJ2-1 . . TRBV4-2 TGTGCCAGCAGCCAAGACAGAAATGAGCAGTTCTTC CASSQDRNEQFF
TRBJ2-6 TRBD1 . TRBV25-1 TGTGCCAGCAGTGAGCGTCAGGGGGCTGGGGCCAACGTCCTGACTTTC CASSERQGAGANVLTF
TRBJ2-7 . . TRBV7-2 TGTGCCAGCAGCTTAACCTTGTCGAGCTCCTACGAGCAGTACTTC CASSLTLSSSYEQYF
TRBJ2-2 . . TRBV7-9 TGTGCCAGCAGCCCCCCCCTCAGGGCATTTTCCGGGGAGCTGTTTTTT CASSPPLRAFSGELFF
TRBJ2-5 . . TRBV30 TGTGCCTGGAGTGGGAGCGCTCAAGAGACCCAGTACTTC CAWSGSAQETQYF
TRBJ2-1 TRBD2 . TRBV5-1 TGCGCCAGCAGCGGGCTAGCGGGACACAATGAGCAGTTCTTC CASSGLAGHNEQFF
TRBJ1-4 TRBD1 . TRBV4-1 TGCGCCAGCACCGGGACAGCTTCGAATGAAAAACTGTTTTTT CASTGTASNEKLFF
TRBJ1-2 . many TRBV9 TGTGCCAGCAGAAACAGGGTCGGGTATGGCTACACCTTC CASRNRVGYGYTF
TRBJ1-2 . . TRBV3-1/TRBV3-2 TGTGCCAGCATAGGCACAGACAGCTATGGCTACACCTTC CASIGTDSYGYTF
TRBJ1-6 TRBD1 . TRBV6-5 TGTGCCAGCAGTTACTCACAGGGGTTCTATAATTCACCCCTCCACTTT CASSYSQGFYNSPLHF
TRBJ2-1 TRBD1 . TRBV6-2/TRBV6-3 TGTGCCAGCAGCCCCTGGACAGGGCCTTCCTACAATGAGCAGTTCTTC CASSPWTGPSYNEQFF
TRBJ1-5 . . TRBV19 TGTGCCAGTAGTATAGCGGGATTACCGCCCCAGCATTTT CASSIAGLPPQHF
TRBJ1-6 . once TRBV7-2 TGTGCCAGCAGCTTATTACCAGGGCCAAATTCACCCCTCCACTTT CASSLLPGPNSPLHF
TRBJ1-1 . . TRBV28 TGTGCCGCCGATCCGTCACAGGGTGTCACTGAAGCTTTCTTT CAADPSQGVTEAFF
TRBJ1-1 TRBD1 . TRBV28 TGTGCCAGCACGACAATTGGAGGGGGCGGAACTGAAGCTTTCTTT CASTTIGGGGTEAFF
TRBJ2-3 TRBD2 . TRBV5-1 TGCGCCAGCAGCTCCCTCGGGACTAGCGGGGCCCTCGGTACGCAGTATTTT CASSSLGTSGALGTQYF
TRBJ2-7 . . TRBV5-6 TGTGCCAGCAACAGGGGGAGGGACTGGTACGAGCAGTACTTC CASNRGRDWYEQYF